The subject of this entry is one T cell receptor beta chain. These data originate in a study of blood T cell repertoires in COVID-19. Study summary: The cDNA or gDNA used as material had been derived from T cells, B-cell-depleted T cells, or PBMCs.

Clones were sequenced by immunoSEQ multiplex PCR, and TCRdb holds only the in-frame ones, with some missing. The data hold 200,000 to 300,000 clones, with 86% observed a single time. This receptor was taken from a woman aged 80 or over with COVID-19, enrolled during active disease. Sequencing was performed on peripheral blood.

CDR3 nucleotide sequence: TGTGCCAGTAGAGAACGCGGAGGAGGCTACACCTTC. The encoded protein is CASRERGGGYTF. J is TRBJ1-2 and V is TRBV19; D ambiguous. Between the trimmed V and J ends, which lost 6 bases and 8 bases, there was a span of 13 bases. The CDR3 loop spans 12 amino acids. CDR1 is LNHDA and CDR2 is SQIVND in the germline V gene (reference sequence).